This is a list of T cell receptor beta chains from one sample in a study of shared clonotypes between healthy human individuals. Only in-frame clones appear in the TCRdb table, and some are missing; sequencing was by immunoSEQ multiplex PCR. The sample holds hundreds of thousands of clones, 90% to 95% seen once. Material for sequencing was naive CD8+ T cells sorted from blood. These receptors all come from a man aged 25-45 years in good health. Each CDR3 is given with its conserved first and last residue. A D gene is named only where the DNA matches it firmly. Part of the rows lack a size; the others show once, few, many or a class for expanded clones.

V gene,CDR3 length,J gene,clone size,D gene,CDR3 DNA,CDR3 protein
TRBV5-1,13,TRBJ2-7,once,.,TGCGCCAGCAGCTTGGCCCCTGGTAACGAGCAGTACTTC,CASSLAPGNEQYF
TRBV7-9,15,TRBJ1-6,.,.,TGTGCCAGCAGCTTAGCGCTCCGCGATAATTCACCCCTCCACTTT,CASSLALRDNSPLHF
TRBV9,14,TRBJ2-5,.,TRBD1,TGTGCCAGCAGCTCGACAGGGTTAAGAGAGACCCAGTACTTC,CASSSTGLRETQYF
TRBV27,14,TRBJ2-7,.,.,TGTGCCAGCAGAACCCAGGGGACGCGCTACGAGCAGTACTTC,CASRTQGTRYEQYF
TRBV7-9,13,TRBJ2-3,.,.,TGTGCCAGCAGCCATCGACTCACAGATACGCAGTATTTT,CASSHRLTDTQYF
TRBV28,19,TRBJ2-3,.,.,TGTGCCAGCAGTTTACGACCCACGTTAGGGGCGCTGGGAACAGATACGCAGTATTTT,CASSLRPTLGALGTDTQYF
TRBV6-5,13,TRBJ1-1,.,.,TGTGCCAGCAGTTACCAGCAGGGCTCGGAAGCTTTCTTT,CASSYQQGSEAFF
TRBV5-5,15,TRBJ2-7,.,.,TGTGCCAGCAGCTTGGCGCGTGCAGCCTCCTACGAGCAGTACTTC,CASSLARAASYEQYF
TRBV19,15,TRBJ2-1,.,.,TGTGCCAGTAGTAGAGACTTGTCCTCCTACAATGAGCAGTTCTTC,CASSRDLSSYNEQFF
TRBV4-1,14,TRBJ1-5,.,TRBD1,TGCGCCAGCAGCCAAACAGGGGGAGTGGAGCCCCAGCATTTT,CASSQTGGVEPQHF
TRBV9,15,TRBJ2-7,.,.,TGTGCCAGCAGCTCGGCACAGGGGAGGGCCTACGAGCAGTACTTC,CASSSAQGRAYEQYF
TRBV28,14,TRBJ2-5,.,TRBD1,TGTGCCAGCAGTTGGACAGGGATGGGAGAGACCCAGTACTTC,CASSWTGMGETQYF
TRBV23-1,15,TRBJ1-1,.,TRBD1,TGCGCCAGCAGTCAAGAGGGGACAGGGGTCGCTGAAGCTTTCTTT,CASSQEGTGVAEAFF
TRBV27,17,TRBJ2-7,.,TRBD2,TGTGCCAGCAGTTTATACGGGTCGGGGACTAGCTTGAACGAGCAGTACTTC,CASSLYGSGTSLNEQYF
TRBV7-8,20,TRBJ2-3,.,TRBD2,TGTGCCAGCAGCCTCCCTACTAAGGACGGCGGGACTAGGGCAACAGATACGCAGTATTTT,CASSLPTKDGGTRATDTQYF
TRBV11-1,15,TRBJ2-2,few,.,TGTGCCAGCAGCCCCTCCCCGTCGAACACCGGAGAGCTGTTTTTT,CASSPSPSNTGELFF
TRBV9,16,TRBJ2-2,.,TRBD1,TGTGCCAGCAGTCCCCCGGGACAGGGGGATGTCGGGGAGCTGTTTTTT,CASSPPGQGDVGELFF
TRBV9,15,TRBJ1-1,.,.,TGTGCCAGCAGCGTAGACCGGTGGGGGAACACTGAAGCTTTCTTT,CASSVDRWGNTEAFF
TRBV19,14,TRBJ1-2,.,.,TGTGCCAGTAGTACCGGGACTGCTACAGATGGCTACACCTTC,CASSTGTATDGYTF
TRBV28,16,TRBJ2-1,.,TRBD2,TGTGCCAGCAGTTTCCGGGTAGGGACTATCGGGCTAGAGCAGTTCTTC,CASSFRVGTIGLEQFF
TRBV6-6,14,TRBJ2-7,few,TRBD2,TGTGCCAGCAGTTACGGGTCGGGGGGCTACGAGCAGTACTTC,CASSYGSGGYEQYF
TRBV28,13,TRBJ2-7,.,TRBD2,TGTGCCACACGATTGGGAGGGAGCTACGAGCAGTACTTC,CATRLGGSYEQYF
TRBV11-3,14,TRBJ2-7,.,.,TGTGCCAGCAGCTTAGCGGGTTGGTCCTACGAGCAGTACTTC,CASSLAGWSYEQYF
TRBV19,14,TRBJ2-7,.,.,TGTGCCAGTAGTATTCAGGATGACGCCTACGAGCAGTACTTC,CASSIQDDAYEQYF
TRBV6-5,12,TRBJ2-2,.,TRBD1,TGTGCCAGCAGCCCAGACAGGGGTGAGCTGTTTTTT,CASSPDRGELFF
TRBV28,16,TRBJ2-1,.,TRBD2,TGTGCCAGCAGTTTGGTCCTAGCGGGGGGAGGGGATGAGCAGTTCTTC,CASSLVLAGGGDEQFF
TRBV4-1,15,TRBJ2-1,once,.,TGCGCCAGCAGCCAAGTAGAACTGAACTACAATGAGCAGTTCTTC,CASSQVELNYNEQFF
TRBV2,8,TRBJ1-3,.,.,TGTGCCAGCAGTGAGGATCGTTTT,CASSEDRF
TRBV18,15,TRBJ2-7,.,TRBD2,TGTGCCAGCTCACCAATGCTAGCGGGAGCCTACGAGCAGTACTTC,CASSPMLAGAYEQYF
TRBV7-9,12,TRBJ2-5,.,.,TGTGCCAGCAGCTTAGAGGCACGCCCAAAGTACTTC,CASSLEARPKYF
TRBV27,15,TRBJ2-3,.,.,TGTGCCAGCAGTTTACGGGGCAGCCACACAGATACGCAGTATTTT,CASSLRGSHTDTQYF
TRBV27,16,TRBJ2-7,.,.,TGTGCCAGCAGTTTAGAAGTAGGCAGGATTGTTAACGAGCAGTACTTC,CASSLEVGRIVNEQYF
TRBV6-5,13,TRBJ2-7,few,.,TGTGCCAGCAGTTACGGCAGGGGCTACGAGCAGTACTTC,CASSYGRGYEQYF
TRBV10-2,10,TRBJ2-2,.,.,TGCGCCAGCAGTGCCGGGGAGCTGTTTTTT,CASSAGELFF
TRBV2,14,TRBJ2-5,.,.,TGTGCCAGCAGTGTAGGTAGGGACGGAGAGACCCAGTACTTC,CASSVGRDGETQYF
TRBV5-5,17,TRBJ1-5,.,.,TGTGCCAGCAGCCCGGAGGGTTCTGTAAATAGCAATCAGCCCCAGCATTTT,CASSPEGSVNSNQPQHF
TRBV2,12,TRBJ2-1,once,.,TGTGCCAGCAGACCAAGTTTTAGGGAGCAGTTCTTC,CASRPSFREQFF
TRBV29-1,13,TRBJ2-7,.,TRBD2,TGCAGCGTTGGGCTAGCGGGAACCTACGAGCAGTACTTC,CSVGLAGTYEQYF
TRBV6-5,16,TRBJ2-3,.,TRBD1,TGTGCCAGCAGTTCCCCCACAGGGGGTGGCACAGATACGCAGTATTTT,CASSSPTGGGTDTQYF
TRBV27,17,TRBJ2-2,.,TRBD1,TGTGCCAGCAGTTGGGGGGGGACAGGGTATCGGACCGGGGAGCTGTTTTTT,CASSWGGTGYRTGELFF
TRBV9,15,TRBJ2-5,.,.,TGTGCCAGCAGCGTAAATGGAGGGGTGGGGGAGACCCAGTACTTC,CASSVNGGVGETQYF
TRBV19,13,TRBJ2-1,.,.,TGTGCCAGTAGTACCTCGGTCCTCCATGAGCAGTTCTTC,CASSTSVLHEQFF
TRBV6-5,15,TRBJ2-1,.,.,TGTGCCAGCAGCCGAGAAGTACCTGTTCTCAATGAGCAGTTCTTC,CASSREVPVLNEQFF
TRBV27,16,TRBJ2-7,once,TRBD1,TGTGCCAGCAGTTACAACAACCCCGGACAGGGCTACGAGCAGTACTTC,CASSYNNPGQGYEQYF
TRBV11-2,14,TRBJ2-7,.,.,TGTGCCAGCAGCTTAGATAGAACTTCCTACGAGCAGTACTTC,CASSLDRTSYEQYF
TRBV27,16,TRBJ1-5,.,.,TGTGCCAGCAGCCCTCGGATCGGGGAGGGCAATCAGCCCCAGCATTTT,CASSPRIGEGNQPQHF
TRBV27,15,TRBJ2-7,.,.,TGTGCCAGCAGTTTATCCGGGGGGACAACCTACGAGCAGTACTTC,CASSLSGGTTYEQYF
TRBV18,16,TRBJ2-1,.,TRBD2,TGTGCCAGCTCACCGGGGGGGGAAGTATTTTACAATGAGCAGTTCTTC,CASSPGGEVFYNEQFF
TRBV27,15,TRBJ2-1,.,.,TGTGCCAGCAGCAGGGCGGGGAGCTCCTACAATGAGCAGTTCTTC,CASSRAGSSYNEQFF
TRBV9,15,TRBJ2-1,.,.,TGTGCCAGCAGCGTATGGGGAAGCTCCTACAATGAGCAGTTCTTC,CASSVWGSSYNEQFF
TRBV29-1,19,TRBJ2-7,once,TRBD2,TGCAGCGTCAGATATTCTGGGACTAGCGGGAGGCCCTTCAATCACGAGCAGTACTTC,CSVRYSGTSGRPFNHEQYF
TRBV9,14,TRBJ2-7,.,.,TGTGCCAGCAGCGTCCGGGCCGAGGCCTACGAGCAGTACTTC,CASSVRAEAYEQYF
TRBV7-9,18,TRBJ2-7,.,TRBD2,TGTGCCAGCAGCTTAACCGGGACTAGCGGGAGGAGAGCCTACGAGCAGTACTTC,CASSLTGTSGRRAYEQYF
TRBV7-2,15,TRBJ2-5,.,TRBD2,TGTGCCAGCAGCAATGCAGGGCAGGGAGGGGAGACCCAGTACTTC,CASSNAGQGGETQYF
TRBV5-4,14,TRBJ2-7,.,.,TGTGCCAGCAGCTTACTGCCGGGGTCCTACGAGCAGTACTTC,CASSLLPGSYEQYF
TRBV7-9,16,TRBJ2-3,.,TRBD2,TGTGCCAGCAGCCCAGTGGGGACTAGGGTAACAGATACGCAGTATTTT,CASSPVGTRVTDTQYF